Listed below are T cell receptor beta chains from one sample, sequenced in a study of T-cell reconstitution after alpha-beta-depleted transplantation in children. TCRdb re-analysed the PCR reads in MiXCR, keeping a single row per CDR3 protein. In the table there are 250,000 to 300,000 distinct CDR3 sequences, roughly 7.8% of which are singletons. Material: peripheral blood, obtained 360 days after TCRalphabeta/CD19-depleted stem cell transplant. The receptor source for this set is a female patient aged 2-15 years who had a stem cell transplant for Fanconi anemia, so the T cells may come from the graft donor. The CDR3 runs from the conserved cysteine through the conserved F or W. Each record gives: J gene, CDR3 length, V gene, CDR3 protein.

J gene: TRBJ1-1
CDR3 length: 13
V gene: TRBV7-9
CDR3 protein: CASSLVGGPEAFF

J gene: TRBJ2-1
CDR3 length: 18
V gene: TRBV18
CDR3 protein: CASSPMDKNWPLRDEQFF

J gene: TRBJ1-2
CDR3 length: 13
V gene: TRBV6-5
CDR3 protein: CASSYFFDLGYTF

J gene: TRBJ1-1
CDR3 length: 16
V gene: TRBV14
CDR3 protein: CASSQDLGGVNTEAFF

J gene: TRBJ1-5
CDR3 length: 17
V gene: TRBV12-3/TRBV12-4
CDR3 protein: CASSPQGRGLGNQPQHF

J gene: TRBJ1-1
CDR3 length: 12
V gene: TRBV18
CDR3 protein: CASSPRGAEAFF

J gene: TRBJ2-5
CDR3 length: 15
V gene: TRBV6-2/TRBV6-3
CDR3 protein: CASTPGLPGQETQYF

J gene: TRBJ2-1
CDR3 length: 15
V gene: TRBV6-1
CDR3 protein: CASSSGTSGRVEQFF

J gene: TRBJ2-3
CDR3 length: 15
V gene: TRBV6-1
CDR3 protein: CASRRTSGGTDTQYF

J gene: TRBJ2-5
CDR3 length: 17
V gene: TRBV20-1
CDR3 protein: CSARDYQREGPPETQYF